Each of the 7 T cell receptor beta chains below was sequenced from the same sample in a study of T cells in women clearing cervical HPV infection. Assay used: immunoSEQ multiplex PCR; TCRdb lists only in-frame clones, some missing. The sample's table shows about 36,000 clones. Sample: blood buffy coat. These receptors all come from a woman between 18 and 69 years old with a cervical HPV16 infection that either progressed to CIN3+ or cleared (not recorded which).

For this clone: The DNA ends 3 residues before the CDR3 does, and the rest of the CDR3 is filled in from the germline J gene. The chain links TRBV18 to TRBJ1-1; TRBD1 aligns across 9 bases. The length of the CDR3 is 15 residues. Germline V gene data show CDR1 as KGHSH and CDR2 as LQKENI. CDR3 amino acids: CASSPQDGTGREAFF. The sequenced CDR3 bases are TGTGCCAGCTCACCACAGGACGGGACAGGGAGAGAA.

About this clone: Read coverage stops 3 residues before the CDR3 terminus; the germline J gene supplies the remainder. This chain links TRBV7-2 with TRBJ2-7; 7 nucleotides line up with TRBD1. Trimming removed 4 bases from V and 3 bases from J; junction bases left unmatched: 9. The V gene's germline CDR1 is SGHTA and CDR2 FQGNSA. The CDR3 runs 15 residues. The sequenced part of the CDR3 DNA is TGTGCCAGCAGCTCTTCCCCCCAGGGGGTCTACGAG. Translating it yields CASSSSPQGVYE. The full CDR3 protein reads CASSSSPQGVYEQYF.

As for this clone: The missing CDR3 end, 3 residues past where the read stops, is filled in from the germline J gene. The chain is built from TRBV6-2 or TRBV6-3 and TRBJ2-4, with D tentatively TRBD2 (7 bases). Germline CDR1 and CDR2: MNHEY and SVGEGT. V lost 6 bases to trimming and J lost 6 bases, with 15 bases between them. The CDR3 has 14 amino acids. The CDR3 sequence is CASSSTGRGNIQYF. The sequenced part of the CDR3 DNA is TGTGCCAGCAGCTCTACAGGGAGGGGAAACATT.

As concerns this clone: The sequence runs out 3 residues before the end of the CDR3; the remainder is reconstructed from the germline J gene. The J gene is TRBJ2-7, the V gene TRBV20-1; D uncertain. Per germline, CDR1 DFQATT and CDR2 SNEGSKA (reference sequence). This CDR3 comprises 13 residues. The ends were cut back, 6 bases at V and 3 bases at J, with 15 bases in the middle. CDR3 amino acids: CSAAPLAYYEQYF. The CDR3 DNA, read in part, is TGCAGTGCAGCTCCGCTCGCTTACTACGAG.

The CDR3 bases that were read are TGTGCCAGCAGCCCCCCGGACAGATCCTACGAG. Translated: CASSPPDRSYE. The full CDR3 reads CASSPPDRSYEQYF. The rearrangement joins TRBV7-9 to TRBJ2-7, with D perhaps matching TRBD1 (6 bases). The sequence runs out 3 residues before the end of the CDR3; the remainder is reconstructed from the germline J gene. Looked up from germline, CDR1 is SEHNR and CDR2 is FQNEAQ (reference sequence). Trimming shortened V by 5 bases and J by 1 base, and 12 bases separated the two germline ends. CDR3 length: 14 amino acids. The whole variable domain, filled in from reference TRBV7-9 and TRBJ2-7, reads DTGVSQNPRHKITKRGQNVTFRCDPISEHNRLYWYRQTLGQGPEFLTYFQNEAQLEKSRLLSDRFSAERPKGSFSTLEIQRTEQGDSAMYLCASSPPDRSYEQYFGPGTRLTVT.

With regard to this clone: The missing CDR3 end, 3 residues past where the read stops, is filled in from the germline J gene. The chain carries TRBV18 and TRBJ2-2; TRBD1 aligns across 9 bases. J was trimmed by 2 bases and V by 4 bases; bases with no gene match: 11. The CDR3 is 18 residues long. Germline loops: CDR1 KGHSH, CDR2 LQKENI. The chain's CDR3 is CASSQNTGGRTNTGELFF. CDR3 bases read: TGTGCCAGCTCACAAAACACAGGGGGCCGGACCAACACCGGGGAG.

As for this clone: The CDR3 end falls 3 residues outside the read, so it is completed with the germline J gene. The V gene is TRBV6-2 or TRBV6-3, the J gene TRBJ1-1; D gene uncertain. Trimming took 5 bases from V and 2 from J, leaving 15 bases between them. Germline V gives CDR1 MNHEY, CDR2 SVGEGT. CDR3 size: 15 residues. The CDR3 sequence is CASSPVGPINTEAFF. The CDR3 DNA, read in part, is TGTGCCAGCAGTCCAGTTGGGCCGATAAACACTGAA.